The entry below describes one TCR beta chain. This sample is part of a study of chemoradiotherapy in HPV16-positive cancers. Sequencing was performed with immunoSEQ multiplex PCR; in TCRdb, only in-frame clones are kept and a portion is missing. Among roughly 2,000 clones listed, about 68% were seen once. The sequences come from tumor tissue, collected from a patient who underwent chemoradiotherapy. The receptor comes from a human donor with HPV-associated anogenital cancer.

The CDR3 sequence is CASSPDRGDEKLFF. CDR3 DNA sequence: TGTGCCAGCAGTCCTGACAGGGGGGATGAAAAACTGTTTTTT. This chain uses TRBV27 with TRBJ1-4; 9 nucleotides agree with TRBD1. Losses at the gene ends were 5 bases for V and 6 bases for J; bases not matched to a gene: 4. The CDR3 extends over 14 amino acids. Germline V gives CDR1 MNHEY, CDR2 SMNVEV (reference sequence).